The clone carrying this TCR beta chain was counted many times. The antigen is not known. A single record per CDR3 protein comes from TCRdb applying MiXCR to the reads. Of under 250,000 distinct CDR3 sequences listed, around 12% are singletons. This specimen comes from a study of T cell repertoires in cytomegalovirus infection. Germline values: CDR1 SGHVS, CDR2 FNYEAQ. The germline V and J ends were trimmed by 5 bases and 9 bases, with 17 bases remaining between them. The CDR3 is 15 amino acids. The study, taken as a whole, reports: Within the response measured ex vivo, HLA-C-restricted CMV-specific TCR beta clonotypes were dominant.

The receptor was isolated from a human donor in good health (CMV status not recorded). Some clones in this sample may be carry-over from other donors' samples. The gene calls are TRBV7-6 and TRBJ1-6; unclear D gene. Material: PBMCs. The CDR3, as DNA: TGTGCCAGCAGCAGGGCCCACAGTATCGGTTCACCCCTCCACTTT. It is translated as CASSRAHSIGSPLHF.